The source of this TCR beta chain is a study of CDR3 diversity in severe acne (dated by TCRdb to about 2019). The library relied on PCR. TCRdb shows the sequencer as Illumina HiSeq 2000. TCRdb itself trimmed the public reads at Q25 with fastp, ran MiXCR and retained productive beta chains. For every CDR3 protein sequence, its rows merge into one entry that carries the most common genes and DNA. The table for this sample lists 65,000 to 95,000 distinct CDR3 sequences; around 53% of them were counted only once. The ten largest account for around an eighth of the sample. At the junction V is shortened by 6 bases and J by 0 bases, with 20 bases in between. CDR1 DFQATT and CDR2 SNEGSKA are derived from the germline V gene (reference sequence). Counted from cysteine to phenylalanine, this CDR3 has 16 amino acids. Only the CDR3 part of the read is kept: 48 bases, read in frame from the first base. To note about this clonotype: Its antigen specificity is not known. Within one base of it there is no much larger clone, and no base qualities were kept.

The sequencing sample was made of blood. This receptor was taken from a male donor in good health, without acne. The sequence joins TRBV20-1 to TRBJ1-2; the D segment could be TRBD1, given 5 matching bases. DNA sequence: TGCAGTGCACCGCCCCGAGGGGAAATTGCTAACTATGGCTACACCTTC. It codes for CSAPPRGEIANYGYTF.